What follows is one TCR beta chain and its context. J lost 2 bases, V lost 3 bases, and 3 bases had no gene match. This CDR3 is 14 amino acids long. Germline-derived CDR1 and CDR2 are SQVTM and ANQGSEA. This sample was taken from a study of blood T cell repertoires in COVID-19. In the source study's methods: Amplification of reference gene primers provided the estimated nucleated cell counts. TCRdb's table, derived via immunoSEQ multiplex PCR, lists solely in-frame clones and lacks some. That table furnishes V, J and clone size, whereas the DNA furnished D and trimming. Among 200,000 or so clones, around four fifths were seen once, and the ten largest hold 10%.

Sequenced input: peripheral blood. The TCR originated in a woman of 80 years or more with COVID-19, enrolled during active disease. The chain recombines TRBV29-1 with TRBJ1-5; 8 bases are shared with TRBD1. The CDR3 nucleotides read TGCAGCGTTGAGGAGACAGGGGGCAATCAGCCCCAGCATTTT. Protein product: CSVEETGGNQPQHF.